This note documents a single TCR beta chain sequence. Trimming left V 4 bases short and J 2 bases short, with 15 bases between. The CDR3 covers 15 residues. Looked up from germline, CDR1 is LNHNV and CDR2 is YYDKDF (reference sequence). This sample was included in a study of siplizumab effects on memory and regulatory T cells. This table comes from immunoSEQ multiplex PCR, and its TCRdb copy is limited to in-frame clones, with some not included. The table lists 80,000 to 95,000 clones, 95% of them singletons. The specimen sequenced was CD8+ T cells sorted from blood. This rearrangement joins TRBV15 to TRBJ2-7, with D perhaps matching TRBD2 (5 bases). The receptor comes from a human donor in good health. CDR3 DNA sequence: TGTGCCACCAGCACCGCGGGTGGTGGTACCTACGAGCAGTACTTC. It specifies CATSTAGGGTYEQYF.